This T cell receptor (beta chain) derives from a study of beta chain features in type 1 diabetes. Background on the study: The study examined about 100,000,000 sorted cells across all samples. Findings of the study overall: Diminished insertions and augmented deletions at VDJ junctions characterized type 1 diabetes patients. In every one of the four CD4+ subsets, TCRB CDR3s were moderately but significantly shorter in Type 1 diabetes patients.

Expressed TCRB transcripts were sequenced after all isolated RNA was converted to cDNA. Clones were sequenced by immunoSEQ multiplex PCR, and TCRdb holds only the in-frame ones, with some missing. The sample carries some 660,000 clones, 11% to 15% recorded once. This clone has more than one count but fewer than ten. Its target is unknown. CD45RO/CCR7/CD25/CD127/CD95/CD27 separated CD4+ naive, central memory, regulatory and stem cell-like memory cells by sorting. The receptor comes from a man between 18 and 35 years old with type 1 diabetes. Sequenced: naive CD4+ T cells from blood.

The DNA of the CDR3 is TGTGCCAGCAGCCCACTAGCGGGACGTGCCACCGGGGAGCTGTTTTTT. Translation gives CASSPLAGRATGELFF. The chain links TRBV9 to TRBJ2-2; 10 bases fit TRBD2. CDR1 and CDR2 (germline): SGDLS, YYNGEE. After removal of 4 bases from V and 4 bases from J, the junction contained 7 bases not matched to a gene. This CDR3 has 16 amino acids.